One sample yielded the 23 T cell receptor beta chains listed below, sequenced in a study of blood T cell repertoires in COVID-19. Using immunoSEQ multiplex PCR, the repertoire was profiled, and TCRdb retains in-frame clones only, with some absent. Here the sample spans 95,000 to 150,000 clones, 84% being singletons. Sequencing used PBMCs or T cells enriched from blood (not recorded which). Receptor source: a woman in her twenties or thirties who had recovered from COVID-19.

Notes on this clone: Other nucleotide sequences in the sample specify the same CDR3. The chain employs TRBV4-2 and TRBJ2-7; no clear D. V gave up 1 base and J gave up 4 bases, with 5 bases separating them. This CDR3 comprises 12 residues. Germline V gene data show CDR1 as LGHNA and CDR2 as YNFKEQ. The CDR3 region is CASSQGVYEQYF. The DNA for the CDR3 is TGTGCCAGCAGCCAAGGAGTGTACGAGCAGTACTTC.

The chain recombines TRBV28 with TRBJ1-2; 7 bases match TRBD1. Looked up from germline, CDR1 is MDHEN and CDR2 is SYDVKM. V trimming: 7 bases; J trimming: 4 bases; junction bases outside the gene matches: 9. The CDR3 loop spans 14 amino acids. The CDR3 DNA reads TGTGCCAGCACTCCAGGGGGTCGTCTCTATGGCTACACCTTC. This sequence encodes CASTPGGRLYGYTF.

The rearrangement uses TRBV5-4 and TRBJ2-5; D not certain. In germline, CDR1 is SGHNT, CDR2 YYREEE (reference sequence). V was pared by 5 bases and J by 2 bases, with 25 bases between. This CDR3 spans 18 amino acids. CDR3 loop: CASSPYGLRKYLQETQYF. CDR3 sequence (DNA): TGTGCCAGCAGTCCCTACGGTCTCCGAAAATACTTACAAGAGACCCAGTACTTC.

This chain connects TRBV6-5 to TRBJ2-5; 7 bases match TRBD1. This CDR3 spans 13 amino acids. The trim removed 6 bases at V and 5 bases at J, leaving 6 bases unmatched. CDR1 and CDR2 from the germline V gene are MNHEY and SVGAGI. CDR3 loop: CASREPTGETQYF. In nucleotides, the CDR3 is TGTGCCAGCAGGGAGCCGACAGGGGAGACCCAGTACTTC.

V and J are TRBV30 and TRBJ1-4; D is perhaps TRBD1 (5 bases). The CDR3 consists of 15 residues. Per germline, CDR1 GTSNPN and CDR2 SVGIG (reference sequence). V was trimmed by 0 bases and J by 4 bases, leaving 12 bases between them. For the CDR3, the DNA is TGTGCCTGGAGTGTAGGGCAGGGAGGTAATGAAAAACTGTTTTTT. It translates to CAWSVGQGGNEKLFF.

V is TRBV7-2 and J is TRBJ1-6; D ambiguous. Germline lookup yields CDR1 SGHTA and CDR2 FQGNSA. The ends were cut back, 8 bases at V and 6 bases at J, with 14 bases in the middle. There are 14 residues in the CDR3. CDR3 residues: CASGNEVPNSPLHF. As DNA, the CDR3 is TGTGCCAGCGGTAACGAGGTTCCTAATTCACCCCTCCACTTT. The full variable domain, completed using reference TRBV7-2 and TRBJ1-6, is GAGVSQSPSNKVTEKGKDVELRCDPISGHTALYWYRQSLGQGLEFLIYFQGNSAPDKSGLPSDRFSAERTGGSVSTLTIQRTQQEDSAVYLCASGNEVPNSPLHFGNGTRLTVT.

This clone was observed a few times. The chain links TRBV3-1 (or the pseudogene TRBV3-2) to TRBJ2-1, with TRBD2 matching over 12 bases. The CDR3 spans 18 residues. V was clipped by 0 bases and J by 1 base; unmatched bases: 4. Germline assignment: CDR1 LGHDT and CDR2 YNNKEL (reference sequence). CDR3 DNA: TGTGCCAGCAGCCAAGATTATCTAGCGGGGGGGTCCTACAATGAGCAGTTCTTC. As protein: CASSQDYLAGGSYNEQFF.

The chain uses TRBV6-2 or TRBV6-3 and TRBJ2-1; TRBD1 matches at 11 bases. This CDR3 is built from 15 residues. Germline V lookup: CDR1 MNHEY, CDR2 SVGEGT. Trimming at V came to 6 bases and at J to 8 bases, leaving 9 bases not matched to a gene. In DNA form, the CDR3 reads TGTGCCAGCAGCACCGGGACAGGGGGTGTAGATGAGCAGTTCTTC. It codes for CASSTGTGGVDEQFF.

The chain combines TRBV2 with TRBJ1-6; 9 bases line up with TRBD1. CDR1 SNHLY and CDR2 FYNNEI come from the germline V gene. Trimming cost V 5 bases and J 9 bases; bases outside gene matches: 8. The CDR3 totals 15 residues. CDR3 loop: CASSNRDRVASPLHF. CDR3 DNA: TGTGCCAGCAGTAACCGGGACAGGGTAGCTTCACCCCTCCACTTT. The entire variable domain, with the rest obtained from reference TRBV2 and TRBJ1-6, is as follows: EPEVTQTPSHQVTQMGQEVILRCVPISNHLYFYWYRQILGQKVEFLVSFYNNEISEKSEIFDDQFSVERPDGSNFTLKIRSTKLEDSAMYFCASSNRDRVASPLHFGNGTRLTVT.

The J gene is TRBJ1-1, the V gene TRBV4-3, with D maybe TRBD1 (6 bases). The V gene's germline CDR1 is LGHNA and CDR2 YSLEER. The CDR3 totals 18 residues. Trimming removed 3 bases at V and 6 bases at J, with 26 bases between. The CDR3 protein is CASSQSSGGPGTRSEAFF. CDR3 coding DNA: TGCGCCAGCAGCCAGAGCTCCGGGGGGCCGGGAACTAGATCTGAAGCTTTCTTT.

The rearrangement uses TRBV6-5 and TRBJ2-3; the D is unclear. V was clipped by 4 bases and J by 3 bases, with 8 bases between them. CDR1 and CDR2 from the germline V gene are MNHEY and SVGAGI. This CDR3 is 13 amino acids long. The CDR3 loop is CASSLRRTDTQYF. The CDR3 region has the DNA TGTGCCAGCAGTTTAAGGCGGACAGATACGCAGTATTTT.

This clone was recorded a few times. The chain has TRBV7-2 and TRBJ1-3, with D unclear. The length of the CDR3 is 15 residues. Germline V gives CDR1 SGHTA, CDR2 FQGNSA. Deletions cut 4 bases from V and 3 bases from J, with 13 bases between. The CDR3 loop reads CASSSLGRGGNTIYF. CDR3 bases: TGTGCCAGCAGCTCCCTTGGGAGAGGTGGAAACACCATATATTTT.

This clone has only one observation. The rearrangement joins TRBV19 to TRBJ1-3, with D perhaps matching TRBD1 (5 bases). The germline V gene encodes CDR1 LNHDA and CDR2 SQIVND (reference sequence). The CDR3 sequence is 15 residues long. With 4 bases removed from V and 1 base from J, the gap between germline ends came to 11 bases. CDR3 amino acids: CASSTDQGSGNTIYF. As DNA, the CDR3 is TGTGCCAGTAGTACCGACCAGGGTTCTGGAAACACCATATATTTT.

By share, this clone ranks as medium-sized. This sequence joins TRBV4-2 and TRBJ2-3, with a weak D call TRBD2 (5 bases). This CDR3 contains 17 residues. Germline assignment: CDR1 LGHNA and CDR2 YNFKEQ. The germline V and J ends were trimmed by 1 base and 4 bases, with 18 bases remaining between them. CDR3 in amino acids: CASSQGIEGVIADTQYF. In nucleotides, the CDR3 is TGTGCCAGCAGCCAAGGAATTGAGGGAGTCATCGCAGATACGCAGTATTTT.

The CDR3 region has the DNA TGTGCCAGCAGTTATCTGGGACAGGGGGGGGAGACCCAGTACTTC. It is translated as CASSYLGQGGETQYF. The gene calls are TRBV6-5 and TRBJ2-5; 11 bases map to TRBD1. V lost 3 bases and J lost 5; bases outside the gene matches: 5. The germline V gene has CDR1 MNHEY and CDR2 SVGAGI. CDR3 size: 15 residues.

The chain recombines TRBV5-1 with TRBJ2-7; a weak D match, TRBD1 (6 bases). Per the germline V gene, CDR1 is SGHRS and CDR2 is YFSETQ. The CDR3 spans 13 residues. Trimming shortened V by 4 bases and J by 1 base, and 9 bases separated the two germline ends. The CDR3 spells CASSRGQSYEQYF. For the CDR3, the DNA is TGCGCCAGCAGCCGAGGACAGTCCTACGAGCAGTACTTC. Drawing the rest from reference TRBV5-1 and TRBJ2-7, the complete variable domain is KAGVTQTPRYLIKTRGQQVTLSCSPISGHRSVSWYQQTPGQGLQFLFEYFSETQRNKGNFPGRFSGRQFSNSRSEMNVSTLELGDSALYLCASSRGQSYEQYFGPGTRLTVT.

This clone has only one observation. This chain joins TRBV5-1 and TRBJ2-3; the match to TRBD1 covers 8 bases. Germline lookup yields CDR1 SGHRS and CDR2 YFSETQ. V trimming: 4 bases; J trimming: 2 bases; junction bases outside the gene matches: 6. The CDR3 runs to 15 residues. The CDR3 loop is CASSPTGGATDTQYF. DNA of the CDR3: TGCGCCAGCAGCCCAACAGGGGGAGCCACAGATACGCAGTATTTT.

V gene TRBV28 combines with J gene TRBJ2-7, with D perhaps matching TRBD1 (5 bases). V lost 6 bases and J lost 0, with 12 bases in between. The CDR3 length is 14 residues. Germline V gene lookup returns CDR1 MDHEN and CDR2 SYDVKM. The CDR3 here is CASSLTTVSYEQYF. CDR3 sequence (DNA): TGTGCCAGCAGCCTTACGACAGTCTCCTACGAGCAGTACTTC.

The gene calls are TRBV24-1 and TRBJ1-2, with no clear D. The CDR3 is 18 amino acids. Trimming pared 5 bases from V and 1 base from J, leaving 22 bases between. The germline gives CDR1 KGHDR, CDR2 SFDVKD. The CDR3 nucleotides read TGTGCCACCAGTGCCGGACTAGGCCCGGGGAGCCTTAACTATGGCTACACCTTC. This gives the protein CATSAGLGPGSLNYGYTF.

The CDR3 bases are TGTGCCAGCTCACCAACTAGCGGGAGGACCTACGAGCAGTACTTC. It yields the protein CASSPTSGRTYEQYF. The chain is built from TRBV18 and TRBJ2-7; TRBD2 aligns across 12 bases. This CDR3 region has 15 residues. Germline V lookup: CDR1 KGHSH, CDR2 LQKENI. V trimming: 2 bases; J trimming: 2 bases; junction bases outside the gene matches: 1.

This clone was seen a few times. The rearrangement links TRBV19 to TRBJ1-1; D uncertain. The CDR3 loop spans 14 amino acids. Trimming cost V 10 bases and J 1 base, with 16 bases left between them. From germline, CDR1 is LNHDA and CDR2 SQIVND (reference sequence). The chain's CDR3 is CATRERLGNTEAFF. The DNA of the CDR3 is TGTGCCACTCGCGAGAGGTTGGGGAACACTGAAGCTTTCTTT.

This chain joins TRBV28 and TRBJ1-5, with 7 bases that match TRBD1. The CDR3 runs to 17 residues. CDR1 and CDR2 from the germline V gene are MDHEN and SYDVKM. V lost 2 bases and J lost 1; bases outside the gene matches: 8. The chain's CDR3 is CASSLVGQSSSNQPQHF. DNA of the CDR3: TGTGCCAGCAGTTTAGTGGGACAGTCGAGCAGCAATCAGCCCCAGCATTTT.

This clone occurred once. This chain connects TRBV9 to TRBJ1-1, with a possible D match to TRBD1 (6 bases). Germline V gives CDR1 SGDLS, CDR2 YYNGEE. Trimming shortened V by 0 bases and J by 8 bases, and 14 bases separated the two germline ends. The CDR3 length is 14 residues. CDR3 region: CASSVETGQGEAFF. In DNA form, the CDR3 reads TGTGCCAGCAGCGTAGAAACAGGGCAGGGAGAAGCTTTCTTT.